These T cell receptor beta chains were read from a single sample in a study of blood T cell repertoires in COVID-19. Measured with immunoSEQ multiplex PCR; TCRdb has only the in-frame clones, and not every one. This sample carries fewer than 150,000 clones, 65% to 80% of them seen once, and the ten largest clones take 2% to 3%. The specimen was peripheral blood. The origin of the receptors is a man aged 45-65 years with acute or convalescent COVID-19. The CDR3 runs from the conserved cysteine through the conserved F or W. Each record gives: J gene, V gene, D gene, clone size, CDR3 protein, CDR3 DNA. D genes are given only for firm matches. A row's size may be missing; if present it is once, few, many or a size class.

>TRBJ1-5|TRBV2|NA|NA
CASSQQFNQPQHF
TGTGCCAGCAGTCAACAGTTTAATCAGCCCCAGCATTTT
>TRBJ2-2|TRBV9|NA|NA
CASSVQGGTGELFF
TGTGCCAGCAGCGTTCAGGGGGGCACCGGGGAGCTGTTTTTT
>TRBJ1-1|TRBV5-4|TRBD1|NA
CASSDPDRGQAFF
TGTGCCAGCAGTGACCCGGACAGGGGGCAAGCTTTCTTT
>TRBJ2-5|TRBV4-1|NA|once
CASSQEVRKYRQETQYF
TGCGCCAGCAGCCAAGAAGTCAGAAAGTACCGACAAGAGACCCAGTACTTC
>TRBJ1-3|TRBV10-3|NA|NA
CAISESEADPRGNTIYF
TGTGCCATCAGTGAGTCAGAGGCGGATCCGCGAGGAAACACCATATATTTT
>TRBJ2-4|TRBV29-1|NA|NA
CSVAQTKNIQYF
TGCAGCGTTGCCCAGACTAAAAACATTCAGTACTTC
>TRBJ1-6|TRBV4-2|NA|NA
CASSQDNYNSPLHF
TGTGCCAGCAGCCAAGACAACTATAATTCACCCCTCCACTTT
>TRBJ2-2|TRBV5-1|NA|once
CASSLVVDITGELFF
TGCGCCAGCAGCTTGGTGGTGGACATTACCGGGGAGCTGTTTTTT
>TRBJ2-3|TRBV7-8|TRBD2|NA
CASSPFRLAGRTDTQYF
TGTGCCAGCAGCCCGTTTAGACTAGCGGGGCGCACAGATACGCAGTATTTT
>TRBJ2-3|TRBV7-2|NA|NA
CASSPPWALSTDTQYF
TGTGCCAGCAGCCCCCCGTGGGCTCTTAGCACAGATACGCAGTATTTT
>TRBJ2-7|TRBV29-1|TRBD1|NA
CSVEDLRTGYPHEQYF
TGCAGCGTTGAAGATTTAAGGACAGGGTACCCCCACGAGCAGTACTTC
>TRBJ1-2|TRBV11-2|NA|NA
CASSSQGFGDGYTF
TGTGCCAGCAGCTCACAGGGTTTTGGGGATGGCTACACCTTC
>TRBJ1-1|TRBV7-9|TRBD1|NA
CASSSNRGSDTEAFF
TGTGCCAGCAGCTCGAACAGGGGGTCGGACACTGAAGCTTTCTTT
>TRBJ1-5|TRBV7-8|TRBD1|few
CASSPRDRGSNQPQHF
TGTGCCAGCAGCCCCCGCGACAGGGGCAGCAATCAGCCCCAGCATTTT
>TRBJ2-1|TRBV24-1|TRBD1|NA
CATSGFQGAPTFSSYNEQFF
TGTGCCACCAGTGGCTTCCAGGGGGCTCCTACTTTTAGCTCCTACAATGAGCAGTTCTTC
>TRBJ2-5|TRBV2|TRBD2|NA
CASSGDYSQETQYF
TGTGCCAGCAGTGGGGACTATTCCCAAGAGACCCAGTACTTC
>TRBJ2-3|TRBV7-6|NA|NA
CASSLAVSEADTQYF
TGTGCCAGCAGCTTAGCGGTTAGCGAAGCAGATACGCAGTATTTT
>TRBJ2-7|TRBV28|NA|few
CASNQPRGLTYEQYF
TGTGCCAGCAACCAGCCTAGAGGCCTCACCTACGAGCAGTACTTC
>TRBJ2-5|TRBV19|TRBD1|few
CASSSGQGGETQYF
TGTGCCAGTAGTTCGGGACAGGGAGGGGAGACCCAGTACTTC
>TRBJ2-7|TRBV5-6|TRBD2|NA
CASSLTGTSRYEQYF
TGTGCCAGCAGTCTCACCGGGACTAGCAGATACGAGCAGTACTTC
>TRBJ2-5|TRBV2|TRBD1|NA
CASSVQGEETQYF
TGTGCCAGCAGTGTGCAGGGGGAGGAGACCCAGTACTTC
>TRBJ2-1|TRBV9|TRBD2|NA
CASSVEAGGNNEQFF
TGTGCCAGCAGCGTAGAGGCGGGAGGAAATAATGAGCAGTTCTTC
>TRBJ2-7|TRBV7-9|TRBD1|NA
CASSRRDRAYEQYF
TGTGCCAGCAGCCGGAGGGACAGGGCCTACGAGCAGTACTTC
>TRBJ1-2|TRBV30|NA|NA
CAWRGEAYYGYTF
TGTGCCTGGAGGGGGGAGGCCTACTATGGCTACACCTTC
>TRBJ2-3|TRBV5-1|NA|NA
CASSRLAPSTDTQYF
TGCGCCAGCAGCCGTCTGGCCCCGAGCACAGATACGCAGTATTTT
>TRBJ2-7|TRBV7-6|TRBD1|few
CASSLGQGAFYEQYF
TGTGCCAGCAGCTTAGGACAGGGGGCGTTTTACGAGCAGTACTTC